This TCR beta chain was observed in a study of cytomegalovirus exposure and HLA in healthy donors. Overall study results and limits: It was found in a later analysis that first-cohort TCR clusters tended to co-occur in the 90 to 150 validation repertoires.

Germline V gene lookup returns CDR1 SGHTA and CDR2 FQGTGA. There are 14 residues in the CDR3. Losses at the gene ends were 5 bases for V and 4 bases for J; bases not matched to a gene: 6. This table comes from immunoSEQ multiplex PCR, and its TCRdb copy is limited to in-frame clones, with some not included. The table has some 86,000 clones, approximately 93% seen once; the top ten hold approximately 4%. A note on this clone: As yet, its antigen is unknown.

The sequencing input was PBMCs. The rearrangement links TRBV7-3 to TRBJ2-5; 8 nucleotides align to TRBD2. The TCR was taken from a young woman in good health and CMV-seronegative. The DNA of the CDR3 is TGTGCCAGCAGCCCGGGGGGGGGCGGAGAGACCCAGTACTTC. It codes for CASSPGGGGETQYF.